Included here is one T cell receptor (beta chain) sequence, with context. What antigen it recognizes has not been identified. No much larger clonotype is one base removed from it; base qualities were not supplied. The sample belongs to a study of beta chain features in type 1 diabetes (dated by TCRdb to 2016 to 2019). As for the study more broadly: No differences in mean age, gender distribution, total cell number or subset yield were found between patients and healthy donors. A total of approximately 100,000,000 sorted cells were examined across all samples, and the number of cells per subset was strongly correlated with RNA yield. Whereas all 30 or so donors provided naive and central memory subsets, regulatory and stem cell-like memory subsets were isolated from just 8 patients and about 8 healthy donors. The study compared TCRB repertoires of sorted circulating CD4+ T cell subsets between recently diagnosed type 1 diabetes patients and matched healthy donors.

Each donor gave one peripheral blood draw, averaging roughly 100 mL, which was collected into heparinised tubes. A BD FACSAria II was used to sort naive, central memory, regulatory and stem cell-like memory CD4+ T cells with a panel that included CD45RO, CCR7, CD25, CD127, CD95 and CD27. Every sorted population had a purity above 95%. PBMCs were isolated right away by Lymphoprep density gradient centrifugation and were stained directly, without culture. So that batch effects would be minimized, each experiment stained and sorted samples in pairs, pairing one healthy donor with one patient. The germline V gene (reference sequence) yields MNHNY for CDR1 and SVGAGI for CDR2. Trimmed from V: 10 bases; trimmed from J: 4 bases; junction bases lacking a gene match: 9. Taken from cysteine to phenylalanine, the CDR3 has 13 residues. Only CDR3 DNA is held: 39 bases, read in frame from base 1. All of the isolated RNA was reverse transcribed with the High Capacity cDNA Reverse Transcription Kit, so expressed TCRB transcripts were sequenced. Deep immunoSEQ sequencing was performed on naive, central memory and regulatory T cell samples, with an average of around 3.5 million total reads per sample. Sorted cells were lysed in RLT buffer, and RNA was extracted using DNase-treated RNeasy Micro or Mini kits according to cell number. To prevent cross-contamination, each cell subset was processed individually, whereas patient and healthy donor samples were processed jointly. Using the immunoSEQ multiplex PCR, TCRB sequences were amplified from cDNA into 87-bp fragments spanning the CDR3 region. Amplicons were sequenced on the Illumina HiSeq platform. In the authors' own workflow: PCR bias was computationally corrected using synthetic template baselines, reads within Hamming distance 2 were collapsed, and singletons that could not be merged were discarded. Reads were aligned against IMGT to assign V, D and J genes, CDR3 length and insertions or deletions at six rearrangement sites. Clonotype counts were normalized to sorted cell number within each subset before computing true diversity and Gini coefficients with the tcR R package. Repertoire sharing was quantified using the overlap coefficient calculated on TCRB nucleotide sequences. Out-of-frame TCRB sequences from naive cells were analyzed as a proxy for the pre-selection repertoire. TCRdb retrieved this table from immuneACCESS and kept in-frame rearrangements only. Not all clones are present; in checked studies, unresolved V genes account for under half, and no reason is known for the remainder. That table furnishes V, J and clone size, whereas the DNA furnished D and trimming. Recorded for this sample are 300,000 to 450,000 clones; over 10% of them occurred a single time. The ten largest clones take up 0.015% to 0.02% of the sample.

The research as a whole found: In all four CD4+ subsets, TCRB CDR3 length was moderately but significantly shorter in type 1 diabetes patients. HLA sub-analyses involved small numbers of individuals, so any influence of HLA type on TCRB rearrangement remained unresolved. Because cDNA was sequenced instead of genomic DNA, activated cells with high expression could be over-represented, although the groups did not differ in activation or CD3 levels. Shorter templates might be favored by PCR, yet because patient and control samples were amplified and corrected together, any such skew would affect both groups equally. The naive, central memory and regulatory TCRB repertoires appeared to resemble one another more closely among patients than among healthy donors. At VDJ recombination sites, type 1 diabetes patients had fewer insertions and more deleted nucleotides, which implies abnormalities in thymic rearrangement.

The receptor's source is a man between 18 and 35 years old in good health. The chain is assembled from TRBV6-6 and TRBJ1-1, and 7 bases in between align with TRBD1. Sequencing used naive CD4+ T cells from blood. The cell subset or site label, read with the paper, signifies: true naive CD4+ T cells. The CDR3 reads as follows: CATRGGGGTEAFF. The nucleotide sequence is TGTGCCACCAGGGGGGGTGGGGGCACTGAAGCTTTCTTT.